This note documents a single T cell receptor (beta chain) sequence. Its antigen is as yet unknown. This sample was taken from a study of cytomegalovirus exposure and HLA in healthy donors. General study results and limits: In a later analysis, compared with equally common non-associated chains, HLA-associated beta chains were more expanded.

PCR used 60 Vbeta primers and 13 Jbeta primers. Assay used: immunoSEQ multiplex PCR; TCRdb lists only in-frame clones, some missing. The table lists some 180,000 clones, approximately 85% of them singletons. The sequenced sample was PBMCs. This TCR was recovered from a woman aged 45-60 years in good health and CMV-seronegative.

The CDR3 sequence is CASRLVAGPSYEQYF. The CDR3 bases are TGTGCCAGCCGTCTAGTAGCGGGCCCCTCCTACGAGCAGTACTTC. The J gene is TRBJ2-7, the V gene TRBV19; 7 bases line up with TRBD2. The germline V gene encodes CDR1 LNHDA and CDR2 SQIVND (reference sequence). The V gene end was trimmed by 9 bases and the J gene end by 0 bases; junction bases not matched to a gene: 11. CDR3 length: 15 residues.